These 20 T cell receptor beta chains share one sample of origin, sequenced in a study of PD-L1 blockade in urothelial cancer. The time point denotes: pretreatment peripheral blood. Some clones are missing from TCRdb's copy, which holds only in-frame ones; the method was immunoSEQ multiplex PCR. This table holds roughly 39,000 clones, approximately 91% found once. The material was PBMCs, obtained around atezolizumab (anti-PD-L1) treatment. The receptors were sampled from a woman aged 55 to 70 with urothelial cancer.

Concerning this clone: An end of the junction does not agree with germline; a read error may underlie this. The rearrangement uses TRBV7-9 and TRBJ2-1; D gene ambiguous. Germline V CDR1 and CDR2: SEHNR, FQNEAQ (reference sequence). The CDR3 consists of 14 residues. The CDR3 region has the DNA TGTGCCAGCAGCCCAGTACCTCAGACTCCCCGAGCGATCTTC. Amino acid sequence: CASSPVPQTPRAIF. Supplemented by reference TRBV7-9 and TRBJ2-1, the full variable domain reads DTGVSQNPRHKITKRGQNVTFRCDPISEHNRLYWYRQTLGQGPEFLTYFQNEAQLEKSRLLSDRFSAERPKGSFSTLEIQRTEQGDSAMYLCASSPVPQTPRAIFGPGTRLTVL.

V gene TRBV5-1 combines with J gene TRBJ1-2; 9 bases match TRBD1. From germline, CDR1 is SGHRS and CDR2 YFSETQ. The junction had 6 bases not matched to a gene; V was cut back by 2 bases and J by 1 base. The CDR3 consists of 16 residues. The CDR3 sequence: CASSFAGQGFNYGYTF. CDR3 DNA: TGCGCCAGCAGCTTCGCGGGACAGGGATTTAACTATGGCTACACCTTC.

The chain combines TRBV6-1 with TRBJ2-1; 11 bases align to TRBD2. The CDR3 spans 16 residues. CDR1 is MNHNS and CDR2 is SASEGT in the germline V gene. V was clipped by 4 bases and J by 2 bases; unmatched bases: 4. CDR3 nucleotides: TGTGCCAGCAGTGGGAGACTAGCGGGAACCTACAATGAGCAGTTCTTC. Translating it yields CASSGRLAGTYNEQFF.

The CDR3 DNA follows: TGTGCCAGCAGTTTATGGAAGCTTGCGGGAGGGCCTGGCGAGCAGTACTTC. It is translated as CASSLWKLAGGPGEQYF. This sequence joins TRBV28 and TRBJ2-7; 9 nucleotides agree with TRBD2. Germline values: CDR1 MDHEN, CDR2 SYDVKM. The CDR3 spans 17 residues. V trimming: 0 bases; J trimming: 6 bases; junction bases outside the gene matches: 12. Full variable domain (remainder filled in from reference TRBV28 and TRBJ2-7): DVKVTQSSRYLVKRTGEKVFLECVQDMDHENMFWYRQDPGLGLRLIYFSYDVKMKEKGDIPEGYSVSREKKERFSLILESASTNQTSMYLCASSLWKLAGGPGEQYFGPGTRLTVT.

The chain couples TRBV10-2 to TRBJ2-7; 7 bases align to TRBD1. This CDR3 contains 15 residues. The germline V gene encodes CDR1 WSHSY and CDR2 SAAADI. V was clipped by 2 bases and J by 3 bases; unmatched bases: 7. CDR3 sequence: CASSENHRGSYEQYF. The DNA of the CDR3 is TGCGCCAGCAGTGAGAACCACAGGGGTAGCTACGAGCAGTACTTC.

The genes are TRBV28 and TRBJ2-7, with 11 bases aligning to TRBD2. This CDR3 has 15 amino acids. J gave up 5 bases and V 6 bases, and 9 bases lay outside the gene matches. The V gene's germline CDR1 is MDHEN and CDR2 SYDVKM. This CDR3 reads CASRDSGRAPDEQYF. The DNA of the CDR3 is TGTGCCAGCAGAGATAGCGGGAGGGCCCCCGACGAGCAGTACTTC. The full variable domain, its missing parts supplied by reference TRBV28 and TRBJ2-7, is DVKVTQSSRYLVKRTGEKVFLECVQDMDHENMFWYRQDPGLGLRLIYFSYDVKMKEKGDIPEGYSVSREKKERFSLILESASTNQTSMYLCASRDSGRAPDEQYFGPGTRLTVT.

CDR3 DNA: TGTGCCAGCAGCCAAGACAGCGGACCATACACCGGGGAGCTGTTTTTT. As protein: CASSQDSGPYTGELFF. The V and J genes are TRBV4-2 and TRBJ2-2; possible D gene TRBD2, 5 bases. The V and J ends lost 0 bases and 3 bases respectively, with 11 bases between them. CDR3 length equals 16 residues. Germline lookup yields CDR1 LGHNA and CDR2 YNFKEQ.

The gene calls are TRBV4-2 and TRBJ2-7, with D perhaps matching TRBD1 (6 bases). The germline gives CDR1 LGHNA, CDR2 YNFKEQ. Trimming took off 0 bases at V and 2 bases at J, with 17 bases between the two ends. This CDR3 is built from 17 residues. CDR3: CASSQDFLDRVPYEQYF. The CDR3 bases are TGTGCCAGCAGCCAAGACTTTCTGGACAGAGTTCCCTACGAGCAGTACTTC.

The chain combines TRBV19 with TRBJ2-7; 11 nucleotides align to TRBD2. Germline values: CDR1 LNHDA, CDR2 SQIVND (reference sequence). The CDR3 is 15 amino acids. With V trimmed by 2 bases and J by 4 bases, 4 bases remained unmatched. The DNA of the CDR3 is TGTGCCAGTAGTATAACTAGCGGGAGCCCTTACGAGCAGTACTTC. Its protein product is CASSITSGSPYEQYF. Based on the CDR3 plus reference TRBV19 and TRBJ2-7, the full variable domain is DGGITQSPKYLFRKEGQNVTLSCEQNLNHDAMYWYRQDPGQGLRLIYYSQIVNDFQKGDIAEGYSVSREKKESFPLTVTSAQKNPTAFYLCASSITSGSPYEQYFGPGTRLTVT.

This clone was detected once. This chain uses TRBV19 with TRBJ2-6; D gene ambiguous. CDR3 length: 16 amino acids. V shed 4 bases and J shed 2 bases, with 12 bases lying between them. Germline V gene data show CDR1 as LNHDA and CDR2 as SQIVND (reference sequence). The CDR3 sequence is CASSNGQAAGANVLTF. The CDR3 DNA is TGTGCCAGTAGTAATGGCCAGGCTGCTGGGGCCAACGTCCTGACTTTC. The full variable domain, its missing parts supplied by reference TRBV19 and TRBJ2-6, is DGGITQSPKYLFRKEGQNVTLSCEQNLNHDAMYWYRQDPGQGLRLIYYSQIVNDFQKGDIAEGYSVSREKKESFPLTVTSAQKNPTAFYLCASSNGQAAGANVLTFGAGSRLTVL.

The chain combines TRBV6-1 with TRBJ2-3; D might be TRBD1 (5 bases). Deletions cut 9 bases from V and 9 bases from J, with 13 bases between. The CDR3 contains 11 residues. Germline lookup yields CDR1 MNHNS and CDR2 SASEGT. For the CDR3, the DNA is TGTGCCAGTCAGGGCTTAGGAACGCAGTATTTT. Protein product: CASQGLGTQYF.

This chain connects TRBV7-6 to TRBJ1-1; D is uncertain. V lost 1 base to trimming and J lost 8 bases, with 11 bases between them. CDR3 length: 13 amino acids. Germline V lookup: CDR1 SGHVS, CDR2 FNYEAQ. The CDR3 nucleotides read TGTGCCAGCAGCTTAGGGGAGGCAACCGAAGCTTTCTTT. Protein product: CASSLGEATEAFF. The whole variable domain, filled in from reference TRBV7-6 and TRBJ1-1, reads GAGVSQSPRYKVTKRGQDVALRCDPISGHVSLYWYRQALGQGPEFLTYFNYEAQQDKSGLPNDRFSAERPEGSISTLTIQRTEQRDSAMYRCASSLGEATEAFFGQGTRLTVV.

This rearrangement joins TRBV19 to TRBJ1-1; D may be TRBD1 (5 bases). There are 14 residues in the CDR3. Per germline, CDR1 LNHDA and CDR2 SQIVND (reference sequence). The V and J ends lost 3 bases and 2 bases respectively, with 10 bases between them. CDR3 nucleotides: TGTGCCAGTAGTATCCGACAGAGCAACACTGAAGCTTTCTTT. Residues: CASSIRQSNTEAFF.

The sample holds a few counts of this clone. The V and J genes are TRBV1 and TRBJ2-7; no DNA check was done on the table's D call, TRBD1. TRBV1 is assigned pseudogene status. CDR3 length equals 19 residues. The CDR3 sequence: CTSSQDDPNTGQSIYEQYF. CDR3 in DNA: TGCACCAGCAGCCAAGATGATCCTAACACGGGACAGTCAATCTACGAGCAGTACTTC.

V is TRBV7-6 and J is TRBJ2-1; the D is unclear. The V gene's germline CDR1 is SGHVS and CDR2 FNYEAQ. V was pared by 4 bases and J by 8 bases, with 9 bases between. CDR3 length equals 12 residues. CDR3: CASSSPYDEQFF. The CDR3 nucleotides are TGTGCCAGCAGCTCTCCCTATGATGAGCAGTTCTTC.

This clone was seen more than once but under ten times. This chain connects TRBV19 to TRBJ2-1; TRBD2 matches 9 bases. Germline V lookup: CDR1 LNHDA, CDR2 SQIVND (reference sequence). The J segment lost 9 bases and the V segment lost 5 bases, leaving 20 bases of the junction unmatched. CDR3 length: 18 residues. This CDR3 is CASSYRGRGLAGFGEQFF. CDR3 DNA: TGTGCCAGTAGTTACAGGGGCCGCGGTCTAGCGGGATTTGGTGAGCAGTTCTTC. The full variable domain, in which reference TRBV19 and TRBJ2-1 provide the parts outside the CDR3, is DGGITQSPKYLFRKEGQNVTLSCEQNLNHDAMYWYRQDPGQGLRLIYYSQIVNDFQKGDIAEGYSVSREKKESFPLTVTSAQKNPTAFYLCASSYRGRGLAGFGEQFFGPGTRLTVL.

This clone was recorded once. The rearrangement joins TRBV2 to TRBJ2-5, with D possibly TRBD1 on 6 matching bases. The CDR3 length is 15 residues. Germline V gene sequence: CDR1 SNHLY, CDR2 FYNNEI. The ends were cut back, 5 bases at V and 4 bases at J, with 17 bases in the middle. CDR3 in amino acids: CASSSTQQGPETQYF. CDR3 nucleotide sequence: TGTGCCAGCAGTTCCACTCAACAGGGACCAGAGACCCAGTACTTC.

The chain recombines TRBV14 with TRBJ2-5; TRBD2 might be the D (6 bases). CDR1 and CDR2 from the germline V gene are SGHDN and FVKESK. The CDR3 has 16 residues. Trimming stripped 0 bases from V and 0 bases from J, with 11 bases between. The CDR3 sequence: CASSQEPLAYQETQYF. In DNA form, the CDR3 reads TGTGCCAGCAGCCAAGAGCCACTAGCCTACCAAGAGACCCAGTACTTC.

This chain uses TRBV29-1 with TRBJ2-1, with D hard to call. The V and J ends lost 6 bases and 10 bases respectively, with 7 bases between them. The CDR3 covers 9 residues. Germline lookup yields CDR1 SQVTM and CDR2 ANQGSEA. The CDR3 region is CSVGWEQFF. CDR3 sequence (DNA): TGCAGCGTCGGTTGGGAGCAGTTCTTC.

This clone was recorded only once. This chain's CDR3 is CASRLPDRGNYGYTF. For the CDR3, the DNA is TGTGCCAGCAGACTACCGGACAGGGGAAACTATGGCTACACCTTC. The V call is TRBV28, the J call TRBJ1-2; 9 nucleotides agree with TRBD1. The germline CDR1 and CDR2 sequences are MDHEN and SYDVKM. The trim removed 6 bases at V and 2 bases at J, leaving 7 bases unmatched. This CDR3 is 15 amino acids long.